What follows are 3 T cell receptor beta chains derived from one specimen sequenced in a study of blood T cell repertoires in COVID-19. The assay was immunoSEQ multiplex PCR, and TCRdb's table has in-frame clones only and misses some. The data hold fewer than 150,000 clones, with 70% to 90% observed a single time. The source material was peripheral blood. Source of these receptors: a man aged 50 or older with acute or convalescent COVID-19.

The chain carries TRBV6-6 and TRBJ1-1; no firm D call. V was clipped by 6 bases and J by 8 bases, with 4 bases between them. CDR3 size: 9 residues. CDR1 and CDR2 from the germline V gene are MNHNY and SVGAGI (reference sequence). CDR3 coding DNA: TGTGCCAGCAGCGGGGAAGCTTTCTTT. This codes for CASSGEAFF.

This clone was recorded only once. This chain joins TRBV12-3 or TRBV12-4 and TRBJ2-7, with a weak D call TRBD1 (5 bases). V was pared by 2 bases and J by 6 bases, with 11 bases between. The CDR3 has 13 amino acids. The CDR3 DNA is TGTGCCAGCAGTTTAAAGGTGGGGCTCGAGCAGTACTTC. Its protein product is CASSLKVGLEQYF.

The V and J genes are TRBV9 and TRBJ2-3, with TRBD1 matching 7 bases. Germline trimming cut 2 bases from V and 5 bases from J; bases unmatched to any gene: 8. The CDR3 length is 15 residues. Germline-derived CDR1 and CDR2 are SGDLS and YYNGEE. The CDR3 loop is CASSVGQFAIDTQYF. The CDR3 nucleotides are TGTGCCAGCAGCGTGGGACAGTTTGCGATAGATACGCAGTATTTT.